The present TCR beta chain was sequenced within a study of prognosis after radiotherapy for stage I lung cancer. The overall study: Stereotactic body radiotherapy was given without concurrent therapy in all patients.

Whole-study results and caveats: In patients who developed distant metastases, Shannon entropy measured after stereotactic body radiation therapy was lower, and baseline Shannon entropy was not associated with metastases.

Ten or more counts support this clonotype. Its cognate antigen is unknown. Amplification of TCR beta CDR3 from genomic DNA used two-round multiplex PCR. First-round PCR used primers specific to each TRBV and TRBJ gene. Each CDR3 protein is one row after TCRdb ran MiXCR on the multiplex PCR reads. The table has tens of thousands of distinct CDR3 sequences, roughly 40% seen once. The CDR3 totals 12 residues. Germline V CDR1 and CDR2: SEHNR, FQNEAQ (reference sequence). With 2 bases removed from V and 0 bases from J, the gap between germline ends came to 2 bases. The sequence derives from a donor aged 50 or older with non-small cell lung cancer. The J gene is TRBJ2-7, the V gene TRBV7-9, with unresolved D. The material was PBMCs, obtained before or after stereotactic body radiation therapy (not recorded which). Here the CDR3 reads CASSLSSYEQYF. The CDR3 DNA reads TGTGCCAGCAGCTTAAGCTCCTACGAGCAGTACTTC.